A single sample is the source of the 20 T cell receptor beta chains below, sequenced in a study of preoperative IRX-2 immunotherapy in early breast cancer. Treatment of the sample: preoperative locoregional IRX-2 cytokine immunotherapy. Assay used: immunoSEQ multiplex PCR; TCRdb lists only in-frame clones, some missing. In the table there are 34,000 or so clones, less than 90% of which are singletons. This specimen consisted of lymph node tissue, obtained from a patient treated with IRX-2 immunotherapy. The receptor source for this set is a human donor with breast cancer.

The V and J genes are TRBV19 and TRBJ1-1, with 7 bases aligning to TRBD1. After removal of 6 bases from V and 5 bases from J, the junction contained 6 bases not matched to a gene. CDR3 size: 13 residues. Germline loops: CDR1 LNHDA, CDR2 SQIVND (reference sequence). The CDR3 sequence: CASRTTGYTEAFF. Here the CDR3 DNA reads TGTGCCAGTAGGACGACAGGGTATACTGAAGCTTTCTTT.

This chain joins TRBV14 and TRBJ2-1; D is possibly TRBD1 (5 bases). V was clipped by 0 bases and J by 3 bases, with 12 bases between them. Germline V gives CDR1 SGHDN, CDR2 FVKESK. This CDR3 spans 16 amino acids. The CDR3 loop is CASSQEAGIIYNEQFF. CDR3 nucleotides: TGTGCCAGCAGCCAAGAAGCAGGGATAATCTACAATGAGCAGTTCTTC. The full variable domain, completed using reference TRBV14 and TRBJ2-1, is EAGVTQFPSHSVIEKGQTVTLRCDPISGHDNLYWYRRVMGKEIKFLLHFVKESKQDESGMPNNRFLAERTGGTYSTLKVQPAELEDSGVYFCASSQEAGIIYNEQFFGPGTRLTVL.

This clone was found once. The CDR3 coding sequence is TGTGCCTGGAGTGTGGGGGTTGGCGGGGGATACGAGCAGTACTTC. This gives the protein CAWSVGVGGGYEQYF. This chain joins TRBV30 and TRBJ2-7; the match to TRBD2 covers 7 bases. CDR3 length equals 15 residues. The V and J ends lost 0 bases and 4 bases, in that order; junction bases with no gene match: 9. CDR1 is GTSNPN and CDR2 is SVGIG in the germline V gene (reference sequence). The variable domain in full, completed from reference TRBV30 and TRBJ2-7, reads SQTIHQWPATLVQPVGSPLSLECTVEGTSNPNLYWYRQAAGRGLQLLFYSVGIGQISSEVPQNLSASRPQDRQFILSSKKLLLSDSGFYLCAWSVGVGGGYEQYFGPGTRLTVT.

V is TRBV11-3 and J is TRBJ1-4; 7 positions match TRBD1. This CDR3 is built from 15 residues. With 5 bases clipped from V and 4 bases from J, the junction kept 7 bases outside the gene matches. Germline lookup yields CDR1 SGHNT and CDR2 YENEEA. The CDR3 protein is CASSASGTVNEKLFF. In DNA form, the CDR3 reads TGTGCCAGCAGCGCCAGCGGGACAGTTAATGAAAAACTGTTTTTT.

The rearrangement uses TRBV30 and TRBJ2-7; 7 bases are a match to TRBD1. V was pared by 4 bases and J by 2 bases, with 5 bases of the junction left unmatched. In germline, CDR1 is GTSNPN, CDR2 SVGIG (reference sequence). The CDR3 spans 13 residues. The CDR3 nucleotides are TGTGCCTGGATCCGGGACAGCACCTACGAGCAGTACTTC. As protein: CAWIRDSTYEQYF.

This clone was seen only a few times. The chain links TRBV23-1 to TRBJ1-6, with TRBD1 identical over 7 bases. TRBV23-1 is labeled an ORF, and its function is uncertain. The CDR3 length is 15 residues. J gave up 8 bases and V 6 bases, and 10 bases lay outside the gene matches. The CDR3 DNA follows: TGCGCCAGCAGCCAGTTAACGGGACAGCATTCACCCCTCCACTTT. It codes for CASSQLTGQHSPLHF.

This clone occurred once. The chain recombines TRBV25-1 with TRBJ2-7; TRBD1 or TRBD2 may be the D gene (5 bases each). Looked up from germline, CDR1 is MGHDK and CDR2 is SYGVNS. CDR3 length: 13 amino acids. Trimming removed 6 bases from V and 2 bases from J, with 11 bases in between. In DNA, the CDR3 is TGTGCCAGCAGCCGCCTGGGGGCCTACGAGCAGTACTTC. Residues: CASSRLGAYEQYF.

This chain uses TRBV6-8 with TRBJ2-7; tentative D call: TRBD2 (6 bases). Germline CDR1 reads MNHGY; CDR2 reads SAAAGT. Trimming took 9 bases from V and 2 from J, leaving 14 bases between them. This CDR3 is 13 amino acids long. This chain's CDR3 is CARPGLIPYEQYF. As DNA, the CDR3 is TGTGCCAGACCGGGACTCATACCCTACGAGCAGTACTTC.

Worth noting for this clone: At one end the junction does not follow the germline gene, possibly because of a read error. There is an ambiguous or unread base here, so the residue it gives is written X. This chain joins TRBV5-1 and TRBJ2-7, with TRBD2 identical over 8 bases. This CDR3 spans 14 amino acids. CDR1 is SGHRS, CDR2 YFSETQ, per germline. CDR3 sequence (DNA): TGCGYCAGCCCCGGGGGGGCCAGGTCCTACGAGCAGTACTTC. Translating it yields CXSPGGARSYEQYF.

The chain links TRBV29-1 to TRBJ1-2; D gene ambiguous. This CDR3 contains 12 residues. V lost 2 bases and J lost 1, with 5 bases in between. Germline V gives CDR1 SQVTM, CDR2 ANQGSEA. CDR3 region: CSVEYGNYGYTF. Here the CDR3 DNA reads TGCAGCGTTGAATACGGTAACTATGGCTACACCTTC.

CDR3 sequence: CASSQDLGVSGNTIYF. The CDR3 nucleotides read TGCGCCAGCAGCCAAGATCTAGGGGTCTCTGGAAACACCATATATTTT. The rearrangement links TRBV23-1 to TRBJ1-3, with D perhaps matching TRBD1 (5 bases). TRBV23-1 is an ORF, and what it does is uncertain. The CDR3 contains 16 residues. Trimming took off 6 bases at V and 0 bases at J, with 15 bases between the two ends.

This sequence joins TRBV18 and TRBJ2-3; TRBD2 agrees at 9 bases. After removal of 6 bases from V and 2 bases from J, the junction contained 3 bases not matched to a gene. The CDR3 runs to 14 residues. The V gene's germline CDR1 is KGHSH and CDR2 LQKENI. CDR3 DNA: TGTGCCAGCTCGTCTAGCGGGACCACAGATACGCAGTATTTT. Protein product: CASSSSGTTDTQYF. Full variable domain (rest looked up from reference TRBV18 and TRBJ2-3): NAGVMQNPRHLVRRRGQEARLRCSPMKGHSHVYWYRQLPEEGLKFMVYLQKENIIDESGMPKERFSAEFPKEGPSILRIQQVVRGDSAAYFCASSSSGTTDTQYFGPGTRLTVL.

This chain links TRBV15 with TRBJ1-5; the match to TRBD1 covers 7 bases. The J segment lost 6 bases and the V segment lost 3 bases, leaving 8 bases of the junction unmatched. The germline gives CDR1 LNHNV, CDR2 YYDKDF (reference sequence). The CDR3 has 15 amino acids. Here the CDR3 DNA reads TGTGCCACCAGCAGGACGACAGGGCTGGTTCAGCCCCAGCATTTT. Translated: CATSRTTGLVQPQHF.

V usage is TRBV6-8 and J usage is TRBJ1-5; D call uncertain. V dropped 0 bases and J dropped 6 bases, with 9 bases sitting between them. This CDR3 contains 14 residues. Germline CDR1 MNHGY, CDR2 SAAAGT. CDR3 protein: CASSYSREGQPQHF. CDR3 coding DNA: TGTGCCAGCAGTTACTCGAGGGAGGGTCAGCCCCAGCATTTT.

In this sample, this clone turned up a few times. The gene calls are TRBV28 and TRBJ2-2; D is uncertain. Trimming stripped 8 bases from V and 1 base from J, with 8 bases between. Germline V gives CDR1 MDHEN, CDR2 SYDVKM. The CDR3 is 13 residues long. The CDR3 nucleotides read TGTGCCAGCCGGTCCGGGAACACCGGGGAGCTGTTTTTT. The encoded protein is CASRSGNTGELFF.

The chain joins TRBV19 to TRBJ2-7; D is unclear. With 1 base removed from V and 0 bases from J, the gap between germline ends came to 7 bases. The CDR3 is 14 amino acids. CDR1 and CDR2 (germline): LNHDA, SQIVND (reference sequence). The CDR3 DNA is TGTGCCAGTAGTATAGCGCATAGCTCCTACGAGCAGTACTTC. It specifies CASSIAHSSYEQYF. Based on the CDR3 plus reference TRBV19 and TRBJ2-7, the full variable domain is DGGITQSPKYLFRKEGQNVTLSCEQNLNHDAMYWYRQDPGQGLRLIYYSQIVNDFQKGDIAEGYSVSREKKESFPLTVTSAQKNPTAFYLCASSIAHSSYEQYFGPGTRLTVT.

The chain couples TRBV6-7 to TRBJ1-4; a weak D match, TRBD1 (6 bases). TRBV6-7 is an ORF; its function is uncertain. Between the trimmed V and J ends, which lost 6 bases and 8 bases, there was a span of 16 bases. This CDR3 is 14 amino acids long. As DNA, the CDR3 is TGTGCCAGCAGAAGGACAGTGCGAGCGGAAAAACTGTTTTTT. Residues: CASRRTVRAEKLFF.

V usage is TRBV30 and J usage is TRBJ2-5, with D unclear. The CDR3 is made up of 13 amino acids. V lost 2 bases to trimming and J lost 2 bases, with 9 bases between them. Germline CDR1 GTSNPN, CDR2 SVGIG (reference sequence). CDR3 amino acids: CAWSSSPQETQYF. DNA for the CDR3: TGTGCCTGGAGTTCGTCCCCTCAAGAGACCCAGTACTTC.

The chain carries TRBV19 and TRBJ1-2; TRBD1 might be the D (5 bases). Trimming shortened V by 3 bases and J by 6 bases, and 11 bases separated the two germline ends. The CDR3 loop spans 13 amino acids. Germline V CDR1 and CDR2: LNHDA, SQIVND (reference sequence). The CDR3 loop reads CASSIRDFHGYTF. The CDR3 bases are TGTGCCAGTAGTATCAGGGATTTTCATGGCTACACCTTC. The whole variable domain, filled in from reference TRBV19 and TRBJ1-2, reads DGGITQSPKYLFRKEGQNVTLSCEQNLNHDAMYWYRQDPGQGLRLIYYSQIVNDFQKGDIAEGYSVSREKKESFPLTVTSAQKNPTAFYLCASSIRDFHGYTFGSGTRLTVV.

The chain links TRBV5-1 to TRBJ1-4; D is possibly TRBD1 (5 bases). The CDR3 is made up of 14 amino acids. V shed 0 bases and J shed 8 bases, with 11 bases lying between them. The germline CDR1 and CDR2 sequences are SGHRS and YFSETQ. The CDR3 DNA is TGCGCCAGCAGCTTGGATCTTGCAGGGGAAAAACTGTTTTTT. It is translated as CASSLDLAGEKLFF.